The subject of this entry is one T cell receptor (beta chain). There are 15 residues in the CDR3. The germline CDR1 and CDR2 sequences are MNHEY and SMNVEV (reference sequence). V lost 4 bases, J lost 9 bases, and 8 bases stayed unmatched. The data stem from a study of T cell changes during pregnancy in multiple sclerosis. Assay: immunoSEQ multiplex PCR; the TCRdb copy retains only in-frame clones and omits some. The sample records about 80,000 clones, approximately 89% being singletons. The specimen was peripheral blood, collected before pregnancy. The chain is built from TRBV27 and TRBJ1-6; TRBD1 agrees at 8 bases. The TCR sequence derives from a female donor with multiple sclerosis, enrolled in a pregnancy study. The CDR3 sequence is CASSYWDRLLSPLHF. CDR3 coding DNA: TGTGCCAGCAGTTACTGGGACAGGTTGCTTTCACCCCTCCACTTT.